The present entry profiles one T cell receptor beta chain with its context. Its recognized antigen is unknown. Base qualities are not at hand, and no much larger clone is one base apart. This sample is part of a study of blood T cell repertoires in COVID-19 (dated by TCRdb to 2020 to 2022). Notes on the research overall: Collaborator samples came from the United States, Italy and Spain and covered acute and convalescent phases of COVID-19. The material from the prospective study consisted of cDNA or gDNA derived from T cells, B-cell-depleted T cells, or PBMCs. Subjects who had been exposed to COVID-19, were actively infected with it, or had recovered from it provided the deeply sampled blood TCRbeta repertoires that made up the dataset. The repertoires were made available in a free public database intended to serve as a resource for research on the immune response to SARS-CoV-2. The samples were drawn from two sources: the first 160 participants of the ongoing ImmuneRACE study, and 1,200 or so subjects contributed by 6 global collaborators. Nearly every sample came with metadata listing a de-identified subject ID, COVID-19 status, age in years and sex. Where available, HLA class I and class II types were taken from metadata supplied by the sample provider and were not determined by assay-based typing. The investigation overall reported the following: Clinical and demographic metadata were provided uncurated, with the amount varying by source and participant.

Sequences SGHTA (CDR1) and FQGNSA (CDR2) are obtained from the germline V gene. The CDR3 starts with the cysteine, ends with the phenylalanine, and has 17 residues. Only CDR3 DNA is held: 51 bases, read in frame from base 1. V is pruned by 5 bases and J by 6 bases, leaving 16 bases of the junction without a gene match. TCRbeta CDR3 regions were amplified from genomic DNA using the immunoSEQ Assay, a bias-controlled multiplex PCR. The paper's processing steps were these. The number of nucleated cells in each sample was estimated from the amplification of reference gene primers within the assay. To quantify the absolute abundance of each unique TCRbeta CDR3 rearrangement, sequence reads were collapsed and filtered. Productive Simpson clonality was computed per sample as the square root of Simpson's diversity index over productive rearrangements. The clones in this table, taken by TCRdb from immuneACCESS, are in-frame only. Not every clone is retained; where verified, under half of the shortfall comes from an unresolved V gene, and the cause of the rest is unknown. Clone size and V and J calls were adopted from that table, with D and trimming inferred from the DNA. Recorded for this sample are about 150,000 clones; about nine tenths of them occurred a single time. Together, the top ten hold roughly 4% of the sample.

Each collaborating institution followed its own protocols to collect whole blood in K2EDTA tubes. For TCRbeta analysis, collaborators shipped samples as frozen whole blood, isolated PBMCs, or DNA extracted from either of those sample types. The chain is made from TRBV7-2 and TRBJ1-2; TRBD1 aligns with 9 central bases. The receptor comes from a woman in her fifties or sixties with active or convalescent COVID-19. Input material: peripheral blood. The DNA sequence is TGTGCCAGCAGCAGCGTGGGACAGGGCTACGATTGGGATGGCTACACCTTC. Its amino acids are CASSSVGQGYDWDGYTF.